The T cell receptor (beta chain) under discussion was sequenced for a study of post-analysis software for immune sequencing data. Study summary: The patients showed relapsing-remitting, secondary progressive and progressive-relapsing multiple sclerosis courses.

The CDR3 length is 13 residues. V lost 4 bases and J lost 6, with 9 bases in between. Germline V gene data show CDR1 as KGHSH and CDR2 as LQKENI. TCR beta libraries were prepared from cDNA with unique molecular identifiers. TCRdb used MiXCR to reprocess the PCR reads, holding one entry per CDR3 protein. The table has roughly 400,000 distinct CDR3 sequences, more than 30% seen once. To note about this clonotype: Its target is unknown.

Notes on the study in general: Controls had lower frequencies than patients of five TRBV segments, which included TRBV5-6, TRBV5-1 and TRBV20-1. Normalized Chao1 diversity was significantly reduced in patients versus controls. By F measure, samples from a shared preparation batch strongly co-clustered.

The receptor's source is a girl aged 2 to 9 with multiple sclerosis. V is TRBV18 and J is TRBJ1-4; D unclear. The material sequenced was blood. CDR3 sequence reads: CASSRGFDEKLFF. The CDR3 DNA is TGTGCCAGCTCACGAGGGTTTGATGAAAAACTGTTTTTT.